Each of the 25 T cell receptor beta chains below was sequenced from the same sample in a study of T and B cells in COVID-19 patients. TRB rearrangements were amplified by multiplex PCR with BIOMED2 TRB-A/B primers. TCRdb called the multiplex PCR reads again in MiXCR, with one record for every CDR3 protein. The table lists thousands of distinct CDR3 sequences, around 26% of them singletons. Each TRB amplification used roughly 250-550 ng of genomic DNA from blood. Sequencing used blood. These TCRs come from a human donor with active COVID-19.

This clonotype is deemed medium-sized (0.01 to 0.1%). The J gene is TRBJ1-3, the V gene TRBV6-1; D may be TRBD1 (5 bases). Germline V lookup: CDR1 MNHNS, CDR2 SASEGT. Trimming left V 3 bases short and J 4 bases short, with 13 bases between. This CDR3 comprises 15 residues. The CDR3 sequence: CASSDPRGAGNTIYF. CDR3 sequence (DNA): TGTGCCAGCAGTGACCCTCGAGGGGCAGGAAACACCATATATTTT.

This clonotype was detected only a few times. The V and J genes are TRBV24-1 and TRBJ2-5, with 12 bases that match TRBD1. The V gene's germline CDR1 is KGHDR and CDR2 SFDVKD. V was clipped by 4 bases and J by 1 base; unmatched bases: 9. This CDR3 is built from 18 residues. CDR3 amino acids: CATSDPGTGGTFQETQYF. The CDR3 DNA reads as TGTGCCACCAGTGACCCCGGGACAGGGGGCACTTTCCAAGAGACCCAGTACTTC.

The V call is TRBV6-2 or TRBV6-3, the J call TRBJ1-5; 7 nucleotides line up with TRBD1. The trim removed 4 bases at V and 3 bases at J, leaving 15 bases unmatched. The CDR3 contains 18 residues. Looked up from germline, CDR1 is MNHEY and CDR2 is SVGEGT. The CDR3 here is CASSFDHNRGLDNQPQHF. The CDR3 DNA follows: TGTGCCAGCAGTTTCGACCACAATAGGGGGCTCGACAATCAGCCCCAGCATTTT.

V usage is TRBV5-6 and J usage is TRBJ1-4; no definite D call. Trimming pared 5 bases from V and 4 bases from J, leaving 12 bases between. This CDR3 has 14 residues. The germline CDR1 and CDR2 sequences are SGHDT and YYEEEE. CDR3 loop: CASRRYRINEKLFF. The DNA for the CDR3 is TGTGCCAGCAGACGTTACAGAATTAATGAAAAACTGTTTTTT.

The chain uses TRBV11-3 and TRBJ2-1; the match to TRBD2 covers 11 bases. This CDR3 comprises 16 residues. Trimming at V came to 5 bases and at J to 9 bases, leaving 12 bases not matched to a gene. In germline, CDR1 is SGHNT, CDR2 YENEEA. CDR3 protein: CASSRRHSGRAAEQFF. As DNA, the CDR3 is TGTGCCAGCAGCCGTCGTCATAGCGGGAGGGCCGCTGAGCAGTTCTTC.

By share, this clonotype counts as medium-sized (0.01 to 0.1%). This CDR3 reads CASSLGERDTQYF. As DNA, the CDR3 is TGTGCCAGCAGTTTGGGGGAGAGGGATACGCAGTATTTT. The rearrangement uses TRBV12-3 or TRBV12-4 and TRBJ2-3; TRBD1 or TRBD2 may be the D gene (5 bases each). V lost 3 bases and J lost 6, with 10 bases in between. The CDR3 is made up of 13 amino acids.

V and J are TRBV19 and TRBJ2-2; D perhaps matches TRBD1 (6 bases). Germline values: CDR1 LNHDA, CDR2 SQIVND (reference sequence). The CDR3 extends over 13 amino acids. Trimming took 8 bases from V and 1 from J, leaving 8 bases between them. CDR3 in DNA: TGTGCCAGTGCGGACAGGAACACCGGGGAGCTGTTTTTT. It specifies CASADRNTGELFF.

There are many counts of this clonotype. The chain joins TRBV12-3 or TRBV12-4 to TRBJ1-3, with 10 bases that match TRBD1. This CDR3 contains 15 residues. V gave up 6 bases and J gave up 2 bases; unmatched junction bases: 4. The CDR3 spells CASRRDRGPGNTIYF. The CDR3 bases are TGTGCCAGCAGACGGGACAGGGGACCTGGAAACACCATATATTTT.

In its sample, this clonotype is medium-sized. The rearrangement joins TRBV19 to TRBJ1-4; 8 bases are shared with TRBD1. The CDR3 totals 14 residues. Germline lookup yields CDR1 LNHDA and CDR2 SQIVND (reference sequence). V gave up 6 bases and J gave up 6 bases; unmatched junction bases: 6. The CDR3 DNA follows: TGTGCCAGTAGGGACAGGGCCTCGGATGAAAAACTGTTTTTT. Protein sequence: CASRDRASDEKLFF.

This clonotype has more than one count but fewer than ten. The chain carries TRBV7-9 and TRBJ2-3; D is ambiguous. CDR1 is SEHNR and CDR2 is FQNEAQ in the germline V gene (reference sequence). The CDR3 totals 11 residues. V dropped 5 bases and J dropped 8 bases, with 8 bases sitting between them. The CDR3 reads CASSGLGTQYF. The CDR3 bases are TGTGCCAGCAGCGGCTTAGGTACGCAGTATTTT.

The sample holds a few counts of this clonotype. The chain joins TRBV20-1 to TRBJ2-2; 8 positions agree with TRBD1. The V segment lost 6 bases and the J segment 1 base; nucleotides outside the gene matches: 4. Germline CDR1 and CDR2: DFQATT and SNEGSKA (reference sequence). The CDR3 has 14 residues. The CDR3 DNA is TGCAGTGCCCCCGGGACAGGGAACACCGGGGAGCTGTTTTTT. This encodes CSAPGTGNTGELFF.

The chain couples TRBV5-1 to TRBJ2-3; 7 bases are a match to TRBD1. Germline assignment: CDR1 SGHRS and CDR2 YFSETQ. After removal of 4 bases from V and 1 base from J, the junction contained 9 bases not matched to a gene. CDR3 length: 16 amino acids. The CDR3 protein is CASSPERGHGTDTQYF. The CDR3 DNA reads as TGCGCCAGCAGCCCGGAGAGGGGGCACGGCACAGATACGCAGTATTTT.

This clonotype has more than one count but fewer than ten. The chain couples TRBV14 to TRBJ2-1, with a tentative D call TRBD1 (5 bases). V was shortened by 4 bases and J by 4 bases, with 14 bases between the two germline ends. The CDR3 runs to 15 residues. The V gene's germline CDR1 is SGHDN and CDR2 FVKESK. The chain's CDR3 is CASSRFQGTYNEQFF. The CDR3 DNA is TGTGCCAGCAGCCGTTTTCAGGGAACATACAATGAGCAGTTCTTC. Looking up the rest from reference TRBV14 and TRBJ2-1 gives the full variable domain: EAGVTQFPSHSVIEKGQTVTLRCDPISGHDNLYWYRRVMGKEIKFLLHFVKESKQDESGMPNNRFLAERTGGTYSTLKVQPAELEDSGVYFCASSRFQGTYNEQFFGPGTRLTVL.

Sample share makes this clonotype medium-sized (0.01 to 0.1%). Written as DNA, the CDR3 is TGTGCCTGGAGGGGGGTACAAGGCTACACCTTC. It is translated as CAWRGVQGYTF. The chain is built from TRBV30 and TRBJ1-2; tentatively, D is TRBD1 (5 bases). Germline lookup yields CDR1 GTSNPN and CDR2 SVGIG (reference sequence). V was trimmed by 3 bases and J by 8 bases, leaving 10 bases between them. The CDR3 length is 11 residues.

The rearrangement links TRBV4-1 to TRBJ2-3; 8 bases match TRBD2. The CDR3 length is 16 residues. The J segment lost 0 bases and the V segment lost 3 bases, leaving 5 bases of the junction unmatched. CDR1 is MGHRA and CDR2 is YSYEKL in the germline V gene. The CDR3 here is CASSHSSGPSTDTQYF. The CDR3 nucleotides read TGCGCCAGCAGCCATTCTAGCGGGCCTAGCACAGATACGCAGTATTTT.

This clonotype was counted only a few times. This rearrangement joins TRBV4-2 to TRBJ2-1; TRBD2 might be the D (9 bases). CDR3 length: 18 amino acids. Trimming shortened V by 1 base and J by 5 bases, and 21 bases separated the two germline ends. CDR1 and CDR2 (germline): LGHNA, YNFKEQ. The CDR3 loop reads CASSQGQGRAGGHNEQFF. CDR3 bases: TGTGCCAGCAGCCAAGGACAGGGGAGAGCGGGAGGCCACAATGAGCAGTTCTTC.

As concerns this clonotype: The junction does not match germline at one end; this may be a read error. The J gene is TRBJ1-2, the V gene TRBV5-5; no reliable D call. The CDR3 spans 13 residues. Per the germline V gene, CDR1 is SGHKS and CDR2 is YYEKEE (reference sequence). Here the CDR3 DNA reads TGCGCCAGCAGCCCGGGCGGGTCACGGGGCTACACCTTC. It encodes CASSPGGSRGYTF.

This clonotype came up a few times. The chain combines TRBV20-1 with TRBJ2-1, with D perhaps matching TRBD1 or TRBD2 (6 bases each). The V and J ends lost 5 bases and 1 base respectively, with 21 bases between them. The CDR3 covers 17 residues. Germline loops: CDR1 DFQATT, CDR2 SNEGSKA (reference sequence). The CDR3 DNA reads as TGCAGTGCTCTCGGGGGCAGGTGGGCCCGTTCCTACAATGAGCAGTTCTTC. Translated: CSALGGRWARSYNEQFF.

Concerning this clonotype itself: Compared with germline, one end of the junction differs, possibly owing to a read error. This sequence joins TRBV11-3 and TRBJ2-1; 14 bases fit TRBD2. CDR3 length: 20 amino acids. Germline CDR1 and CDR2: SGHNT and YENEEA. DNA of the CDR3: TGCGCCAGCAGCCAAGGCTCGGGACTAGCGGGAGAGGGCGGCTACAATGAGCAGTTCTTC. Its protein is CASSQGSGLAGEGGYNEQFF.

This clonotype occurred a few times. The chain has TRBV29-1 and TRBJ2-1, with TRBD2 matching over 10 bases. Germline V gene data show CDR1 as SQVTM and CDR2 as ANQGSEA. The CDR3 extends over 12 amino acids. The J segment lost 8 bases and the V segment lost 4 bases, leaving 2 bases of the junction unmatched. Written as DNA, the CDR3 is TGCAGCGTTGCTAGCGGGAGCTATGAGCAGTTCTTC. Translating it yields CSVASGSYEQFF.

The chain joins TRBV4-3 to TRBJ2-1; 11 bases are a match to TRBD2. V lost 0 bases, J lost 7 bases, and 2 bases stayed unmatched. The CDR3 is 15 residues long. Per germline, CDR1 LGHNA and CDR2 YSLEER. The CDR3 reads CASSQESSGRNEQFF. CDR3 bases: TGCGCCAGCAGCCAAGAGTCTAGCGGGAGGAATGAGCAGTTCTTC.

This clonotype is classed as large. This rearrangement joins TRBV29-1 to TRBJ2-2; D may match TRBD1 or TRBD2 (6 bases each). The CDR3 loop spans 16 amino acids. Trimming stripped 1 base from V and 0 bases from J, with 12 bases between. The germline gives CDR1 SQVTM, CDR2 ANQGSEA. The DNA of the CDR3 is TGCAGCGTTGAAGGATACAGGGACTCGAACACCGGGGAGCTGTTTTTT. It is translated as CSVEGYRDSNTGELFF.

The chain carries TRBV25-1 and TRBJ2-1, with 8 positions matching TRBD2. CDR1 and CDR2 from the germline V gene are MGHDK and SYGVNS. V gave up 8 bases and J gave up 4 bases; unmatched junction bases: 10. This CDR3 comprises 15 residues. CDR3 DNA: TGTGCCAGCCGTCCCAGCGGGGGAACTTACAATGAGCAGTTCTTC. Amino acids: CASRPSGGTYNEQFF.

V usage is TRBV19 and J usage is TRBJ2-1; 9 bases are shared with TRBD2. The V gene end was trimmed by 6 bases and the J gene end by 0 bases; junction bases not matched to a gene: 6. Germline V gene sequence: CDR1 LNHDA, CDR2 SQIVND (reference sequence). The length of the CDR3 is 16 residues. The CDR3 loop reads CASSPSGAYSYNEQFF. DNA for the CDR3: TGTGCCAGTAGCCCTAGCGGGGCTTACTCCTACAATGAGCAGTTCTTC.

This clonotype is deemed medium-sized (0.01 to 0.1%). Here the CDR3 DNA reads TGTGCCAGCAGCTCCCGCGACATCGCCTACGAGCAGTACTTC. This sequence encodes CASSSRDIAYEQYF. The chain couples TRBV5-4 to TRBJ2-7; D call uncertain. Germline CDR1 is SGHNT and CDR2 is YYREEE (reference sequence). The CDR3 has 14 residues. V lost 3 bases to trimming and J lost 2 bases, with 12 bases between them.